This entry lists 15 T cell receptor beta chains sequenced from one sample in a study of blood T cell repertoires in COVID-19. The protocol was immunoSEQ multiplex PCR, while the TCRdb copy is restricted to in-frame clones and leaves out a portion. The data hold about 490,000 clones, with 70% to 90% observed a single time. The sample consisted of peripheral blood. The receptors shown here come from a human donor in a cohort sampled during active COVID-19.

The V gene is TRBV12-2, the J gene TRBJ1-3; TRBD1 is the table's D call, not checked against the DNA. TRBV12-2 is a pseudogene segment. There are 16 residues in the CDR3. CDR3 nucleotides: TGTGCAAGTCGCTCCGACAGCTGGTACTCTGGAAACACCATATATTTT. Translation: CASRSDSWYSGNTIYF.

The V gene is TRBV5-6, the J gene TRBJ2-5; the match to TRBD1 covers 7 bases. Germline V CDR1 and CDR2: SGHDT, YYEEEE. The CDR3 is made up of 15 amino acids. J lost 5 bases, V lost 4 bases, and 11 bases had no gene match. The CDR3 DNA follows: TGTGCCAGCAGCCTGACCGGGACAGTCCGGGAGACCCAGTACTTC. Translating gives CASSLTGTVRETQYF.

This sequence joins TRBV7-3 and TRBJ2-7, with 9 nucleotides matching TRBD1. Germline V lookup: CDR1 SGHTA, CDR2 FQGTGA. There are 16 residues in the CDR3. J gave up 5 bases and V 4 bases, and 12 bases lay outside the gene matches. CDR3 sequence: CASSSTSGTGNHEQYF. CDR3 bases: TGTGCCAGCAGCTCAACTTCCGGGACAGGGAACCACGAGCAGTACTTC.

V usage is TRBV7-3 and J usage is TRBJ2-1; 14 bases fit TRBD2. The CDR3 totals 17 residues. J gave up 7 bases and V 3 bases, and 8 bases lay outside the gene matches. CDR1 and CDR2 from the germline V gene are SGHTA and FQGTGA. CDR3 in amino acids: CASSLFSGTSGSNEQFF. Written as DNA, the CDR3 is TGTGCCAGCAGCTTGTTCTCCGGGACTAGCGGGAGTAATGAGCAGTTCTTC. Supplemented by reference TRBV7-3 and TRBJ2-1, the full variable domain reads GAGVSQTPSNKVTEKGKYVELRCDPISGHTALYWYRQSLGQGPEFLIYFQGTGAADDSGLPNDRFFAVRPEGSVSTLKIQRTERGDSAVYLCASSLFSGTSGSNEQFFGPGTRLTVL.

Turning to this clone: This same CDR3 is encoded by further DNA sequences in the sample. The CDR3 region is CASSLGGGYEQYF. The CDR3 DNA follows: TGTGCCAGCAGCTTAGGAGGGGGCTACGAGCAGTACTTC. The chain links TRBV7-8 to TRBJ2-7, with D possibly being TRBD1 (6 bases). Trimming cost V 1 base and J 3 bases, with 7 bases left between them. Per the germline V gene, CDR1 is SGHVS and CDR2 is FQNEAQ. The CDR3 is made up of 13 amino acids. Full variable domain (missing parts from reference TRBV7-8 and TRBJ2-7): GAGVSQSPRYKVAKRGQDVALRCDPISGHVSLFWYQQALGQGPEFLTYFQNEAQLDKSGLPSDRFFAERPEGSVSTLKIQRTQQEDSAVYLCASSLGGGYEQYFGPGTRLTVT.

J is TRBJ2-1 and V is TRBV7-9, with 10 bases aligning to TRBD2. Germline-derived CDR1 and CDR2 are SEHNR and FQNEAQ (reference sequence). The CDR3 covers 18 residues. V shed 4 bases and J 1 base; nucleotides not matched to a gene: 10. The CDR3 reads CASSYASGSGYSYNEQFF. CDR3 nucleotides: TGTGCCAGCAGCTATGCTAGCGGGAGCGGTTATTCCTACAATGAGCAGTTCTTC.

This chain links TRBV3-1 (or the pseudogene TRBV3-2) with TRBJ2-5, with TRBD2 as a possible D gene (5 bases). Germline CDR1 reads LGHDT; CDR2 reads YNNKEL (reference sequence). The ends were cut back, 6 bases at V and 1 base at J, with 12 bases in the middle. The CDR3 is 14 amino acids. The CDR3 here is CASSRAGVQETQYF. CDR3 sequence (DNA): TGTGCCAGCAGTCGGGCCGGGGTCCAAGAGACCCAGTACTTC.

The chain links TRBV3-1 (or the pseudogene TRBV3-2) to TRBJ1-5, with D hard to call. Per the germline V gene, CDR1 is LGHDT and CDR2 is YNNKEL (reference sequence). The CDR3 has 13 residues. Trimming shortened V by 5 bases and J by 7 bases, and 12 bases separated the two germline ends. DNA for the CDR3: TGTGCCAGCAGCAGAGGTGCGGAGCAGCCCCAGCATTTT. It translates to CASSRGAEQPQHF.

The chain employs TRBV30 and TRBJ1-2, with TRBD1 matching over 9 bases. This CDR3 is built from 14 residues. The junction had 4 bases not matched to a gene; V was cut back by 3 bases and J by 2 bases. Germline-derived CDR1 and CDR2 are GTSNPN and SVGIG (reference sequence). The CDR3 sequence: CAWSVDRGNYGYTF. The CDR3 bases are TGTGCCTGGAGCGTAGACAGGGGGAACTATGGCTACACCTTC.

This rearrangement joins TRBV28 to TRBJ1-6; D is uncertain. V was trimmed by 8 bases and J by 8 bases, leaving 13 bases between them. Germline lookup yields CDR1 MDHEN and CDR2 SYDVKM. The CDR3 is 13 residues long. This CDR3 is CASHPPGDSPLHF. The DNA of the CDR3 is TGTGCCAGCCACCCCCCCGGGGATTCACCCCTCCACTTT.

The V gene is TRBV20-1, the J gene TRBJ2-3; weak D call: TRBD1 (6 bases). There are 14 residues in the CDR3. Germline CDR1 is DFQATT and CDR2 is SNEGSKA (reference sequence). Trimming removed 3 bases at V and 1 base at J, with 11 bases between. CDR3 bases: TGCAGTGCTAGTGACTCAGGGGGCACAGATACGCAGTATTTT. Translation gives CSASDSGGTDTQYF.

This chain connects TRBV2 to TRBJ2-3, with 8 bases identical to TRBD2. Trimming removed 5 bases from V and 1 base from J; junction bases left unmatched: 5. The germline V gene encodes CDR1 SNHLY and CDR2 FYNNEI. The CDR3 extends over 15 amino acids. The CDR3 here is CASSSAGDGTDTQYF. The CDR3 DNA is TGTGCCAGCAGTTCAGCGGGAGATGGCACAGATACGCAGTATTTT.

The chain recombines TRBV18 with TRBJ1-1, with 11 nucleotides matching TRBD1. Germline values: CDR1 KGHSH, CDR2 LQKENI. V lost 3 bases, J lost 5 bases, and 5 bases stayed unmatched. The CDR3 totals 15 residues. Written as DNA, the CDR3 is TGTGCCAGCTCACCTACGGGACAGGGGGAGACTGAAGCTTTCTTT. Translated, it gives CASSPTGQGETEAFF.

The chain joins TRBV7-6 to TRBJ1-3; D uncertain. CDR1 is SGHVS, CDR2 FNYEAQ, per germline. The length of the CDR3 is 13 residues. Trimming took 4 bases from V and 4 from J, leaving 8 bases between them. The CDR3 DNA sequence: TGTGCCAGCAGCTCTACCTCCGGAAACACCATATATTTT. It is translated as CASSSTSGNTIYF.

The V call is TRBV5-4, the J call TRBJ2-7; no clear D. V lost 4 bases and J lost 2, with 16 bases in between. Germline CDR1 SGHNT, CDR2 YYREEE (reference sequence). This CDR3 is built from 15 residues. This chain's CDR3 is CASSTRLDWPYEQYF. The CDR3 DNA follows: TGTGCCAGCAGCACCCGATTAGACTGGCCCTACGAGCAGTACTTC.